This T cell receptor beta chain stems from a study of blood T cell repertoires in COVID-19 (dated by TCRdb to 2018 to 2021). Study-level background: Samples from collaborators originated in the United States, Italy and Spain and spanned both the acute and convalescent phases of COVID-19. The prospective study material was composed of cDNA or gDNA derived from T cells, B-cell-depleted T cells, or PBMCs. Subjects who had been exposed to COVID-19, were actively infected with it, or had recovered from it provided the deeply sampled blood TCRbeta repertoires that made up the dataset. A freely available public database, intended as a resource for researchers studying the immune response to SARS-CoV-2, is where the repertoires were released. The samples were drawn from the first 160 participants of the ongoing ImmuneRACE study and from 1,254 subjects provided by 6 global collaborators. Sample metadata almost always included a de-identified subject ID, COVID-19 status, age in years and sex. Where available, HLA class I and class II types were obtained from metadata supplied by the sample provider rather than from assay-based typing. Beyond this particular receptor, the publication reports: Clinical and demographic metadata were provided uncurated, with the amount varying by source and participant.

TCRbeta CDR3 regions were amplified from genomic DNA using the immunoSEQ Assay, a bias-controlled multiplex PCR. On the study's bioinformatics: Nucleated cell counts per sample were estimated from amplification of reference gene primers within the assay. To quantify the absolute abundance of each unique TCRbeta CDR3 rearrangement, sequence reads were collapsed and filtered. For each sample, productive Simpson clonality was calculated by taking the square root of Simpson's diversity index across productive rearrangements. The table was pulled from immuneACCESS by TCRdb, which kept in-frame rearrangements only. Such tables lose some clones; where checked, under half of the loss comes from unresolved V genes, and the rest has no known cause. V and J calls and clone size are copied from that table; D and trimming were computed from the DNA. Here the sample has about 230,000 clones; approximately 87% occur a single time. Together, the top ten hold under 3% of the sample.

Whole blood was collected in K2EDTA tubes by collaborating institutions according to the institutions' own protocols. Collaborator samples were shipped for TCRbeta analysis as frozen whole blood, isolated PBMCs, or DNA extracted from either sample type. Comments on this clone: Its target antigen remains unknown. Per-nucleotide qualities are absent, and no much larger clonotype sits a single base away.

CDR1 and CDR2, looked up from the germline V gene, are MNHNS and SASEGT. The V and J ends are trimmed by 0 bases and 4 bases, leaving 10 bases between them. From the cysteine through the phenylalanine, the CDR3 covers 14 amino acids. The CDR3 DNA has 42 bases and is translated from base 1. The chain is made from TRBV6-1 and TRBJ2-7; there is no confident call for the D gene. The sequence was obtained from a woman in her 70s with active or convalescent COVID-19. Material: peripheral blood. The CDR3 is CASSEALHTYEQYF. The sequenced DNA is TGTGCCAGCAGTGAAGCGCTTCATACTTACGAGCAGTACTTC.